This T cell receptor beta chain stems from a study of cytomegalovirus exposure and HLA in healthy donors listed by TCRdb under 2017. Background for the entire study: An earlier analysis of some 600 of the donors reported about 300 Gb of sequence data and 95 million to 130 million unique TCR beta sequences obtained from about 200 million T cells. An early release covering 550 to 700 HLA-typed donors comprised approximately 300 gigabases of sequencing data and around 85 million unique TCR sequences. Of the roughly 390 genotyped donors, around 81% fell in the genetic ancestry cluster associated with self-reported Caucasian donors. The aim of the study was to test whether cataloging public T cell receptors could identify signatures of past pathogen exposure. The study profiled the T cell repertoires of fewer than 850 subjects by immunosequencing and related them to cytomegalovirus serostatus. In addition to the first cohort of several hundred subjects, a separate validation cohort of approximately 130 different subjects was used. To predict cytomegalovirus infection status, the study brought together high-throughput TCR immunosequencing, statistical association of individual TCRs with disease status, and machine learning. A later analysis re-examined previously published TCR beta repertoires from more than 600 donors and added high-resolution HLA genotyping to investigate patterns of TCR occurrence. Rather than using new phenotypic data, the later analysis identified candidate immune exposures from TCR beta sequences and from how often those sequences occurred across donors. An earlier analysis of a few hundred of the donors applied high-throughput TCR beta sequencing to assess whether each TCR beta V gene segment acted as functional or pseudogenic. Donor age, sex, ethnicity and CMV serostatus were compiled alongside the repertoire data. In a later genetic analysis, genome-wide SNP genotypes for about three fifths of the 666 donors were used, and that subset was treated as a discovery cohort. All discovery cohort repertoires had been generated on a single sequencing platform. Both class I and class II loci were covered by HLA typing, at four-digit resolution. Typing coverage differed by locus: A, B, C, DRB1 and DQB1 were typed in roughly 629-630 donors, DQA1 in about 510, DPA1 in nearly 610, and DPB1 in 450 to 490. Four or five DR-DQ haplotypes were treated as single units for association and clustering because of strong linkage in the cohort. Among a few hundred genotyped donors of the cohort, an average of approximately 240,000 unique TCR beta nucleotide sequences were sequenced per donor, roughly a sixth of them non-productive. Summary of the overall study and its limitations: A later analysis reported that several top co-occurrence clusters appeared linked to parvovirus B19, influenza, CMV and Epstein-Barr virus. The classifier was reported to diagnose cytomegalovirus status with high specificity and sensitivity in both the original cohort and the validation cohort. Roughly 15 rarely observed V segments, including chromosome 9 orphons, were excluded from the earlier analysis of approximately 500 of the donors because counts were too low. A cluster of highly shared sequence variants was judged likely to be a technical artifact of the sequencing pipeline. In vitro tests confirmed that a few of the cytomegalovirus-associated TCR beta chains recognize cytomegalovirus antigens. According to a later analysis, most CMV-associated TCR beta chains appeared to be HLA-restricted, and the HLA associations seemed to be driven largely by CMV exposure. Most TCR sequences were observed very rarely across donors, whereas some public TCRs were present in many individuals. A further reported finding was that TCR beta sequences accurately predicted the HLA-A and HLA-B alleles for most subjects in the first cohort. Compared with equally common non-associated chains, HLA-associated TCR beta chains in a later analysis were more clonally expanded and had lower generation probabilities. When HLA alleles, especially DR and DQ, strongly co-occurred, attributing TCR associations to individual alleles was difficult. The presence/absence analyses assumed that sequencing depth was roughly uniform across donors, and that assumption may not be true. In a later analysis, some 17,000 TCR beta sequences were associated with specific HLA alleles at a false discovery rate of 0.05. The authors suggested that the approach could potentially be generalized to other disease states and immunological phenotypes. In a later genetic analysis, a missense DCLRE1C variant was associated with V-gene and J-gene trimming of TCR beta chains, and the association was replicated in an independent cohort. Because the 87-base-pair reads could not distinguish some IMGT-functional V segments, including TRBV6-2 and TRBV6-3, those segments were excluded. In this cohort, only TCR beta chains were sequenced, and detectable features were limited by the absence of alpha or paired-chain data. A later genetic analysis reported fewer N-insertions in productive TCRs among donors in an Asian-associated ancestry cluster than the roughly 650-donor mean. A total of about 150 TCR beta chains were listed by the study as associated with cytomegalovirus. Because HLA typing was missing for some donors at each locus, association tests included only the typed subset. CMV serostatus was the only immune exposure information available for the cohort. In a later analysis, TCR association rates were found to vary across HLA loci, with the most associated TCRs seen for DRB1 alleles and the fewest for HLA-C alleles. Linkage disequilibrium might explain the correlated functional status among segregating V segments, but an unknown experimental factor could not be excluded. An earlier analysis of around 600 of the donors showed that most TCR beta V segments appeared in productive rearrangements either about 87% or about 30% of the time, which broadly matched IMGT annotations.

The cohort comprised 550 to 700 healthy bone marrow donors. At the time of sampling, every cohort member was nominally healthy, though immune exposures that went unrecorded were likely present. The donor was CMV seronegative and belonged to the group of 352 seronegative cohort members. Each donor provided a peripheral blood sample, and peripheral blood mononuclear cells were used for TCR beta sequencing. The Qiagen DNeasy Blood Extraction Kit was used to extract genomic DNA from the blood cell samples. Concerning this clone: The specificity of this receptor is unknown.

The library relied on the immunoSEQ multiplex PCR assay. The multiplex PCR relied on a mix of 60 forward primers for TCR Vbeta segments and 13 reverse primers for TCR Jbeta segments. A multiplex PCR assay on genomic DNA amplified the CDR3 region of rearranged TCR beta genes. The Illumina HiSeq System was used to sequence the amplified TCR beta libraries as 87-base-pair reads. As for the authors' bioinformatics: A later analysis tallied around 80 million unique TCR beta chains across the approximately 670 repertoires, and about 10 million of those chains were shared by two or more donors. Raw reads were error-corrected and collapsed into unique sequences with a nearest-neighbor algorithm that merged closely related sequences to remove PCR and sequencing errors. To assign V, D and J gene segments, CDR3 sequences were aligned to IMGT reference sequences. For a sequence to be retained, a match of at least six nucleotides was required to both a V gene segment and a J gene segment. Rearrangements were classified as productive when the CDR3 lacked stop codons and remained in frame with V and J, and all other rearrangements were classified as non-productive. CDR3 was defined by IMGT convention, running from the second conserved V-encoded cysteine to the conserved J-encoded phenylalanine. Sequences without an unambiguous match to a single V gene segment were excluded from the earlier analysis of 500 to 700 of the donors. An earlier analysis of 587 of the donors classified V segments as functional when productive rearrangements were above 56.7% and as segregating when the standard deviation between donors was above 5%. A statistical classification framework was built for diagnosing cytomegalovirus status from the catalog of TCR beta chain sequences. A later analysis assigned V and J genes by comparing TCR nucleotide sequences with IMGT/GENE-DB human TR gene sequences. A later analysis assigned CDR3 sequences and most-parsimonious VDJ recombination scenarios with the TCRdist pipeline. In a later analysis, every TCR beta chain was defined by the combination of its CDR3 amino acid sequence and its V-gene family, and reads without a unique V-gene family were dropped. A later analysis removed over 500 highly shared, low-generation-probability nucleotide sequences to deal with suspected cross-contamination and a sequencing artifact. For each public chain, a later analysis derived a clonal expansion index from normalized ranks of inferred template counts within each repertoire. In a later analysis, generation probabilities were computed using a VDJ recombination model fitted to out-of-frame rearrangements, and the results were checked against IGoR. Hypergeometric tests were used in a later analysis to score TCR-TCR, TCR-HLA and TCR-CMV co-occurrence, with a repertoire-size bias correction applied to the TCR pairs. A later analysis estimated false discovery rates by permuting HLA or CMV assignments 20 times. A later analysis grouped co-occurring TCRs with DBSCAN, adding TCRdist sequence similarity when clustering within HLA-allele-positive subsets. Repertoires with fewer than 30,000 or more than 120,000 public chains, plus five repertoires with anomalous nucleotide sharing, were excluded from co-occurrence clustering. TCRdb took this table from immuneACCESS and kept in-frame rearrangements with V and J called. Such tables lack part of the clones; where checked against another copy, unresolved V genes explain under half of the gap, and the rest is unexplained. V, J and clone size were drawn from that table, and D and trimming were deduced from the DNA. This sample's listing comprises about 140,000 clones. Together, the top ten hold over 2% of the sample.

At the junction V is shortened by 5 bases and J by 3 bases, with 24 bases in between. The CDR3 has 18 amino acids, counting the end cysteine and phenylalanine. The entry retains the CDR3 DNA only, 54 bases that are in frame from base 1. CDR1 SEHNR and CDR2 FQNEAQ were looked up in the germline V gene (reference sequence). The receptor's source is a young woman in good health and CMV-seronegative. Sequences were obtained from PBMCs. The chain links TRBV7-9 with TRBJ2-3, and the D gene may be TRBD2, 5 bases matching. The bases are TGTGCCAGCAGCCCATTCGCTGGGTTAGCGACAACTACAGATACGCAGTATTTT. Its translation reads: CASSPFAGLATTTDTQYF.